The subject of this entry is one TCR beta chain. This sample stems from a study of blood T cell repertoires in COVID-19. CDR1 and CDR2 from the germline V gene are SGHRS and YFSETQ. V shed 4 bases and J shed 2 bases, with 21 bases lying between them. This CDR3 has 18 amino acids. Sequenced by immunoSEQ multiplex PCR; TCRdb stores in-frame clones only, minus some. The sample holds 35,000 to 40,000 clones, 78% seen once. The TCR comes from a man between 70 and 80 years old with acute or convalescent COVID-19. Material for sequencing was peripheral blood. V is TRBV5-1 and J is TRBJ1-4; possible D gene TRBD1, 5 bases. The CDR3 sequence is CASSQEGHTVSTNEKLFF. Written as DNA, the CDR3 is TGCGCCAGCAGCCAAGAAGGACACACCGTTTCGACTAATGAAAAACTGTTTTTT.